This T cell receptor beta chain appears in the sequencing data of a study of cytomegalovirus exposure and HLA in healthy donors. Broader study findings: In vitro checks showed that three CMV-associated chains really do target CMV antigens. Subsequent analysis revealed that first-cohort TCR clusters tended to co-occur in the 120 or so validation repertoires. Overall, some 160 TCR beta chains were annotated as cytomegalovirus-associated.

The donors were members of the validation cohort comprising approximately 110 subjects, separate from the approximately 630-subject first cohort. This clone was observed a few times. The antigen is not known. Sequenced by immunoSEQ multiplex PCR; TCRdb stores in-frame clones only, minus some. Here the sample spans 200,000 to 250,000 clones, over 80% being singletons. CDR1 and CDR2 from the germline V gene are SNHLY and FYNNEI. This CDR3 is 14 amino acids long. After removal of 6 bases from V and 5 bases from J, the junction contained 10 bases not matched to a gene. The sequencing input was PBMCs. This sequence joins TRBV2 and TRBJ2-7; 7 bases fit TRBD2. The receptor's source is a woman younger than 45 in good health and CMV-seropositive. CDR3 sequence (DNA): TGTGCCAGCAGATTGTCTAGCGGAAAAAACGAGCAGTACTTC. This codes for CASRLSSGKNEQYF.